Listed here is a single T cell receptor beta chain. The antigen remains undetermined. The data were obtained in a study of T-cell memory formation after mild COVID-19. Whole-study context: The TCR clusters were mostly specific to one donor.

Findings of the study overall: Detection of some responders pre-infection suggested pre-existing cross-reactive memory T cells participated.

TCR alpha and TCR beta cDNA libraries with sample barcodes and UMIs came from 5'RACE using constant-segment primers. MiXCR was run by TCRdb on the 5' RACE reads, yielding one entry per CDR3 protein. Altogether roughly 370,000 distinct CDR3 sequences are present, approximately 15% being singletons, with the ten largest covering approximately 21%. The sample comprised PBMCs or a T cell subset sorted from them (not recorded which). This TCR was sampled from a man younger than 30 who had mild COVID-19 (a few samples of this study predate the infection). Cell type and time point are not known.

Here the CDR3 reads CASSSRKSNQPQHF. The CDR3 DNA is TGTGCCAGCAGTTCCCGCAAGAGCAATCAGCCCCAGCATTTT. The J gene is TRBJ1-5, the V gene TRBV6-2 or TRBV6-3; no reliable D call. Trimming removed 4 bases at V and 1 base at J, with 8 bases between. The CDR3 extends over 14 amino acids. Germline values: CDR1 MNHEY, CDR2 SVGEGT.